This T cell receptor beta chain was documented in a study of somatic mutations in cytotoxic T cells in rheumatoid arthritis. V was pared by 0 bases and J by 8 bases, with 10 bases between. CDR1 and CDR2 (germline): MNHEY, SVGAGI. The CDR3 spans 13 residues. This clone was counted only a few times. Its antigen is unknown. Using immunoSEQ multiplex PCR, the repertoire was profiled, and TCRdb retains in-frame clones only, with some absent. The table has 8,000 to 9,500 clones, less than 80% seen once. Broader study findings: Healthy controls did not share the age-linked increase in CD8+ clonality seen in rheumatoid arthritis patients.

The sample taken for sequencing was CD8+ T cells sorted from blood. The chain couples TRBV6-5 to TRBJ1-2; D is undetermined. This clonotype originated in a woman aged 45-65 years in good health. The DNA of the CDR3 is TGTGCCAGCAGTTACTCCCTACCGGGGGGCTACACCTTC. This translates into CASSYSLPGGYTF.